The 31 T cell receptor beta chains below come from one sample, sequenced in a study of blood T cell repertoires in COVID-19. Sequencing used immunoSEQ multiplex PCR; TCRdb keeps in-frame clones, though not all of them. The sample holds 70,000 or so clones, 87% seen once. The specimen sequenced was peripheral blood. These receptors all stem from a woman aged 45-60 years with acute or convalescent COVID-19.

The rearrangement joins TRBV9 to TRBJ2-3, with D unclear. Trimming removed 0 bases from V and 0 bases from J, with 20 bases in between. Germline CDR1 is SGDLS and CDR2 is YYNGEE. The CDR3 has 19 amino acids. CDR3 protein: CASSVATALVSGSTDTQYF. The CDR3 DNA reads TGTGCCAGCAGCGTAGCTACGGCTTTGGTCTCAGGTAGCACAGATACGCAGTATTTT.

The genes are TRBV5-1 and TRBJ1-4; D might be TRBD1 (6 bases). Germline V gene data show CDR1 as SGHRS and CDR2 as YFSETQ. Deletions cut 6 bases from V and 4 bases from J, with 13 bases between. CDR3 size: 14 residues. The CDR3 bases are TGCGCCAGCACTCCAGGGGTGGGTAATGAAAAACTGTTTTTT. It translates to CASTPGVGNEKLFF.

J is TRBJ2-7 and V is TRBV3-1 (or the pseudogene TRBV3-2); D might be TRBD2 (7 bases). The CDR3 has 17 residues. Trimming cost V 0 bases and J 3 bases, with 18 bases left between them. From germline, CDR1 is LGHDT and CDR2 YNNKEL (reference sequence). The CDR3 protein is CASSQDPAGAGNYEQYF. The CDR3 nucleotides are TGTGCCAGCAGCCAAGACCCGGCGGGGGCGGGAAACTACGAGCAGTACTTC.

This clone was seen only once. The V gene is TRBV19, the J gene TRBJ2-5, with 9 bases that match TRBD2. The CDR3 totals 14 residues. Trimming took 3 bases from V and 3 from J; bases not matched to a gene: 2. The germline gives CDR1 LNHDA, CDR2 SQIVND (reference sequence). CDR3 sequence reads: CASSISSGKETQYF. CDR3 DNA: TGTGCCAGTAGTATTTCTAGCGGGAAAGAGACCCAGTACTTC.

CDR3 nucleotide sequence: TGTGCCAGCAGCACCGGGACAGGAAAAAACATTCAGTACTTC. It encodes CASSTGTGKNIQYF. V usage is TRBV5-6 and J usage is TRBJ2-4; 8 nucleotides agree with TRBD1. Losses at the gene ends were 4 bases for V and 4 bases for J; bases not matched to a gene: 4. This CDR3 is built from 14 residues. The germline V gene has CDR1 SGHDT and CDR2 YYEEEE.

The V and J genes are TRBV5-1 and TRBJ1-1; 7 nucleotides match TRBD1. The CDR3 totals 14 residues. Germline-derived CDR1 and CDR2 are SGHRS and YFSETQ. The junction had 3 bases not matched to a gene; V was cut back by 4 bases and J by 0 bases. Written as DNA, the CDR3 is TGCGCCAGCAGCCCGGGACAGATGAACACTGAAGCTTTCTTT. Its translation is CASSPGQMNTEAFF.

CDR3 nucleotide sequence: TGTGCCAGCAGCTTCCCCGGGACAGGGAATTCACCCCTCCACTTT. Translation: CASSFPGTGNSPLHF. The rearrangement links TRBV5-6 to TRBJ1-6; 9 nucleotides align to TRBD1. Losses at the gene ends were 2 bases for V and 7 bases for J; bases not matched to a gene: 4. CDR3 length: 15 amino acids. Germline V CDR1 and CDR2: SGHDT, YYEEEE.

V and J are TRBV6-6 and TRBJ2-3, with D unclear. Trimming took off 10 bases at V and 0 bases at J, with 11 bases between the two ends. Germline V gene data show CDR1 as MNHNY and CDR2 as SVGAGI (reference sequence). The CDR3 spans 13 residues. The CDR3 nucleotides are TGTGCCATCCCAGGTGCTAGCACAGATACGCAGTATTTT. This codes for CAIPGASTDTQYF.

This rearrangement joins TRBV6-5 to TRBJ2-1; the match to TRBD2 covers 7 bases. The germline V gene has CDR1 MNHEY and CDR2 SVGAGI. This CDR3 has 15 residues. V lost 2 bases to trimming and J lost 9 bases; unmatched junction nucleotides: 10. CDR3 region: CASSYDRYGGSEQFF. DNA for the CDR3: TGTGCCAGCAGTTACGACCGATACGGCGGGAGTGAGCAGTTCTTC.

V and J are TRBV7-8 and TRBJ2-7, with TRBD2 matching 10 bases. Germline assignment: CDR1 SGHVS and CDR2 FQNEAQ. The V gene end was trimmed by 3 bases and the J gene end by 2 bases; junction bases not matched to a gene: 4. This CDR3 comprises 15 residues. CDR3 sequence (DNA): TGTGCCAGCAGCTTGACTAGCGGGTCAACCTACGAGCAGTACTTC. Encoded protein: CASSLTSGSTYEQYF.

The chain couples TRBV23-1 to TRBJ2-3; possible D gene TRBD2, 6 bases. TRBV23-1 is reported as an ORF; its role is uncertain. The CDR3 spans 18 residues. V was pared by 7 bases and J by 2 bases, with 25 bases between. The CDR3 DNA follows: TGCGCCAGCATACCGACTAGGGGCACACACACACACACAGATACGCAGTATTTT. It yields the protein CASIPTRGTHTHTDTQYF.

This chain uses TRBV11-3 with TRBJ1-1; D uncertain. V lost 1 base to trimming and J lost 0 bases, with 18 bases between them. This CDR3 has 18 amino acids. Germline CDR1 SGHNT, CDR2 YENEEA. The CDR3 sequence is CASSLALLPRRLNTEAFF. CDR3 nucleotide sequence: TGTGCCAGCAGCTTAGCCCTCCTCCCGAGGAGACTGAACACTGAAGCTTTCTTT.

V gene TRBV9 combines with J gene TRBJ2-1; 12 bases align to TRBD1. Per the germline V gene, CDR1 is SGDLS and CDR2 is YYNGEE. The ends lost 0 bases at V and 6 bases at J; junction bases unmatched: 1. This CDR3 comprises 15 residues. The CDR3: CASSVEGQGANEQFF. Here the CDR3 DNA reads TGTGCCAGCAGCGTAGAGGGACAGGGGGCCAATGAGCAGTTCTTC. Based on the CDR3 plus reference TRBV9 and TRBJ2-1, the full variable domain is DSGVTQTPKHLITATGQRVTLRCSPRSGDLSVYWYQQSLDQGLQFLIQYYNGEERAKGNILERFSAQQFPDLHSELNLSSLELGDSALYFCASSVEGQGANEQFFGPGTRLTVL.

This clone was detected once. This chain connects TRBV3-1 (or the pseudogene TRBV3-2) to TRBJ2-7; D is possibly TRBD1 (6 bases). CDR3 length: 16 residues. With 1 base removed from V and 1 base from J, the gap between germline ends came to 14 bases. Germline CDR1 is LGHDT and CDR2 is YNNKEL (reference sequence). DNA for the CDR3: TGTGCCAGCAGCCAAGTTGGGCAGGGGCCTTCCTACGAGCAGTACTTC. Protein product: CASSQVGQGPSYEQYF.

This rearrangement joins TRBV19 to TRBJ2-5, with TRBD1 matching over 9 bases. Trimming cost V 1 base and J 5 bases; bases outside gene matches: 5. In germline, CDR1 is LNHDA, CDR2 SQIVND (reference sequence). This CDR3 contains 15 residues. The CDR3, as DNA: TGTGCCAGTAGTATAGGCACAGGGGGCTTTGAGACCCAGTACTTC. Encoded protein: CASSIGTGGFETQYF. Variable domain in full (rest from reference TRBV19 and TRBJ2-5): DGGITQSPKYLFRKEGQNVTLSCEQNLNHDAMYWYRQDPGQGLRLIYYSQIVNDFQKGDIAEGYSVSREKKESFPLTVTSAQKNPTAFYLCASSIGTGGFETQYFGPGTRLLVL.

About this clone itself: The sample has other DNA sequences that encode this CDR3 too. The chain has TRBV5-1 and TRBJ2-1; D may be TRBD1 (6 bases). CDR1 and CDR2 from the germline V gene are SGHRS and YFSETQ. The CDR3 is 14 amino acids. V gave up 0 bases and J gave up 5 bases, with 9 bases separating them. The CDR3: CASSLGGPNNEQFF. The CDR3 DNA sequence: TGCGCCAGCAGCTTGGGGGGGCCTAACAATGAGCAGTTCTTC.

CDR3 sequence (DNA): TGTGCCAGCAGCAAATTAACGGATCAGCCCCAGCATTTT. Protein: CASSKLTDQPQHF. The V and J genes are TRBV5-5 and TRBJ1-5, with no clear D. The V end lost 4 bases, the J end lost 5 bases, and 10 bases lay between the germline ends. From germline, CDR1 is SGHKS and CDR2 YYEKEE (reference sequence). This CDR3 region has 13 residues.

V and J are TRBV3-1 (or the pseudogene TRBV3-2) and TRBJ1-1; TRBD1 aligns across 9 bases. Germline CDR1 LGHDT, CDR2 YNNKEL (reference sequence). The CDR3 spans 13 residues. The junction had 6 bases not matched to a gene; V was cut back by 9 bases and J by 4 bases. CDR3 DNA sequence: TGTGCCAGTTCTGACAGGGGGGGCACTGAAGCTTTCTTT. Its protein product is CASSDRGGTEAFF.

This clone was seen a few times. This chain uses TRBV5-1 with TRBJ1-2; possibly TRBD1 for D (5 bases). V was pared by 3 bases and J by 4 bases, with 13 bases between. Germline V gives CDR1 SGHRS, CDR2 YFSETQ. The CDR3 totals 14 residues. The CDR3 DNA is TGCGCCAGCAGCTCGGAAGGACAAACCTATGGCTACACCTTC. It encodes CASSSEGQTYGYTF. The whole variable domain, filled in from reference TRBV5-1 and TRBJ1-2, reads KAGVTQTPRYLIKTRGQQVTLSCSPISGHRSVSWYQQTPGQGLQFLFEYFSETQRNKGNFPGRFSGRQFSNSRSEMNVSTLELGDSALYLCASSSEGQTYGYTFGSGTRLTVV.

The genes are TRBV6-4 and TRBJ2-1; 9 nucleotides align to TRBD1. This CDR3 contains 15 residues. J lost 4 bases, V lost 5 bases, and 6 bases had no gene match. Germline-derived CDR1 and CDR2 are MRHNA and SNTAGT. DNA for the CDR3: TGTGCCAGCAGTTTGGACAGGGGCGAGTACAATGAGCAGTTCTTC. Translation: CASSLDRGEYNEQFF.

This clone was detected only once. The chain carries TRBV7-6 and TRBJ1-4; the D is unclear. The CDR3 covers 17 residues. Germline V gene lookup returns CDR1 SGHVS and CDR2 FNYEAQ. V was shortened by 0 bases and J by 7 bases, with 18 bases between the two germline ends. As DNA, the CDR3 is TGTGCCAGCAGCTTAGCGCTAAGATCCGGGATCGGTGAAAAACTGTTTTTT. Protein product: CASSLALRSGIGEKLFF.

This chain joins TRBV29-1 and TRBJ2-7; weak D call: TRBD1 (6 bases). This CDR3 region has 12 residues. V was clipped by 1 base and J by 6 bases, with 10 bases between them. The germline V gene encodes CDR1 SQVTM and CDR2 ANQGSEA. CDR3 amino acids: CSVEAGGSEQYF. The CDR3 DNA reads as TGCAGCGTTGAAGCTGGGGGCTCCGAGCAGTACTTC.

This sequence joins TRBV7-6 and TRBJ2-7; TRBD1 matches at 9 bases. This CDR3 is 17 amino acids long. V dropped 1 base and J dropped 1; count of bases not matched to a gene: 8. Germline V gives CDR1 SGHVS, CDR2 FNYEAQ. The CDR3 coding sequence is TGTGCCAGCAGCTTAGTGGTCCCGGGACAGGGTTCCTACGAGCAGTACTTC. The encoded protein is CASSLVVPGQGSYEQYF.

This chain uses TRBV5-1 with TRBJ2-5, with a possible D match to TRBD1 (6 bases). CDR1 SGHRS and CDR2 YFSETQ come from the germline V gene. The V end lost 4 bases, the J end lost 0 bases, and 19 bases lay between the germline ends. This CDR3 has 17 residues. The CDR3 reads CASSPGHLSPYQETQYF. CDR3 sequence (DNA): TGCGCCAGCAGCCCGGGACACCTTTCCCCGTACCAAGAGACCCAGTACTTC.

The chain has TRBV28 and TRBJ1-1; possibly TRBD1 for D (5 bases). Trimming left V 8 bases short and J 10 bases short, with 17 bases between. CDR3 length: 12 residues. Germline values: CDR1 MDHEN, CDR2 SYDVKM. The CDR3 sequence is CASLRQPQGAFF. The CDR3 region has the DNA TGTGCCAGCCTCCGGCAGCCGCAGGGAGCTTTCTTT. The variable domain in full, with the rest retrieved from reference TRBV28 and TRBJ1-1, is DVKVTQSSRYLVKRTGEKVFLECVQDMDHENMFWYRQDPGLGLRLIYFSYDVKMKEKGDIPEGYSVSREKKERFSLILESASTNQTSMYLCASLRQPQGAFFGQGTRLTVV.

The chain couples TRBV9 to TRBJ2-1, with 11 bases aligning to TRBD1. J gave up 7 bases and V 3 bases, and 6 bases lay outside the gene matches. CDR3 size: 15 residues. Germline CDR1 reads SGDLS; CDR2 reads YYNGEE. The CDR3 loop is CASSGGQGALNEQFF. CDR3 nucleotide sequence: TGTGCCAGCAGCGGAGGACAGGGGGCTTTGAATGAGCAGTTCTTC.

The chain combines TRBV6-1 with TRBJ1-6, with D possibly being TRBD1 (5 bases). V gave up 3 bases and J gave up 7 bases, with 13 bases separating them. CDR1 is MNHNS, CDR2 SASEGT, per germline. The CDR3 consists of 15 residues. The CDR3 nucleotides are TGTGCCAGCAGTGAGCAGGGAACAAGGAATTCACCCCTCCACTTT. Amino acid sequence: CASSEQGTRNSPLHF.

This clone has more than one count but fewer than ten. The gene calls are TRBV27 and TRBJ2-7, with TRBD2 matching over 8 bases. The CDR3 extends over 16 amino acids. V dropped 2 bases and J dropped 0; count of bases not matched to a gene: 6. Germline V gene data show CDR1 as MNHEY and CDR2 as SMNVEV (reference sequence). Here the CDR3 DNA reads TGTGCCAGCAGTTTAACCCTAAGCGGGGGCTCCTACGAGCAGTACTTC. Translated: CASSLTLSGGSYEQYF.

J is TRBJ1-2 and V is TRBV3-1 (or the pseudogene TRBV3-2); 8 nucleotides line up with TRBD1. CDR3 size: 13 residues. Germline V gives CDR1 LGHDT, CDR2 YNNKEL (reference sequence). The V gene end was trimmed by 2 bases and the J gene end by 9 bases; junction bases not matched to a gene: 5. The CDR3 coding sequence is TGTGCCAGCAGCCAACAGGGGGCCGTTCGCTACACCTTC. It yields the protein CASSQQGAVRYTF.

The V call is TRBV12-5, the J call TRBJ2-7; 9 nucleotides match TRBD1. The germline gives CDR1 LGHNT, CDR2 FRNRAP. Trimming cost V 5 bases and J 4 bases; bases outside gene matches: 6. CDR3 length: 14 amino acids. CDR3 bases: TGTGCTAGTGGTCCGGGACAGGGTTGGTACGAGCAGTACTTC. As protein: CASGPGQGWYEQYF.

This chain joins TRBV28 and TRBJ1-2; D possibly corresponds to TRBD1 (5 bases). This CDR3 spans 11 amino acids. The germline V gene encodes CDR1 MDHEN and CDR2 SYDVKM. Trimming stripped 10 bases from V and 2 bases from J, with 8 bases between. The CDR3 is CATQGNYGYTF. In nucleotides, the CDR3 is TGTGCCACCCAGGGCAACTATGGCTACACCTTC.